This TCR beta chain was recorded in a study of blood T cell repertoires in COVID-19. Overall study context: PBMCs, B-cell-depleted T cells, or T cells were the source of the cDNA or gDNA that made up the material.

Measured with immunoSEQ multiplex PCR; TCRdb has only the in-frame clones, and not every one. This table has 77,000 or so clones, around 80% appearing once. The CDR3 has 14 residues. The V end lost 5 bases, the J end lost 8 bases, and 15 bases lay between the germline ends. CDR1 and CDR2 from the germline V gene are MGHDK and SYGVNS. The rearrangement joins TRBV25-1 to TRBJ1-4, with D unclear. The sequenced sample was peripheral blood. The receptor comes from an elderly woman with active or convalescent COVID-19. The CDR3 bases are TGTGCCAGCAGTTCAAACGATGGAGGGGAAAAACTGTTTTTT. It codes for CASSSNDGGEKLFF.